This T cell receptor (beta chain) appears in the sequencing data of a study of Tregs in tolerant kidney transplant recipients (dated by TCRdb to about 2019). Background on the whole study: The transplants used related donors along with nonmyeloablative bone marrow transplantation, and in the human trials mixed chimerism was transient. The study applied TCRbeta sequencing to find donor-specific regulatory T cells before combined kidney and bone marrow transplantation and then followed those same cells after transplant.

Summary of the overall study and its limitations: In tolerant patients, the expansion of donor-specific Tregs was greater than global Treg expansion, suggesting that the expansion was antigen-driven rather than nonspecific. Expanding Tregs with activated donor B cells appeared to identify the most biologically relevant and donor-specific TCRbeta repertoire. PCR primers changed over time for some patients, so nucleotide-level comparison across those patients' samples was not possible. Biological reproducibility was not directly addressed, though technical replication error appeared minimal. The study was constrained by small patient numbers, and validation of the findings is required in larger populations and under other immunosuppression protocols.

A remark on this clone: The specificity of this receptor is unknown. One base away there is no much larger clone; base qualities are not given.

Genomic DNA was extracted from sorted cells with the QIAGEN DNeasy Blood and Tissue Kit for TCRbeta CDR3 sequencing. High-throughput TCRbeta CDR3 sequencing was carried out commercially through immunoSEQ, with PCR amplification with bias correction and internal controls included. Per the authors' processing: A unique productive TCRbeta sequence was defined by the CDR3 nucleotide sequence when primers matched, and otherwise by the CDR3 amino acid sequence together with the Vbeta and Jbeta genes. To correct sorting error, sequences shared between sorted populations at a frequency ratio of 2:1 or less were removed; the rest were assigned to the higher population. Sequences were defined as donor-reactive when expanded at least 5-fold in CFSE-low cells versus unstimulated cells and present at a frequency of at least 0.01% in CFSE-low cells. Jensen-Shannon divergence, calculated on the top 100 TCRbeta sequences ranked by frequency, was used to quantify repertoire divergence. For any sample with multiple sequencing runs, sorting error was corrected in each run separately before the runs were pooled. Drawn from immuneACCESS, this table holds only the in-frame rearrangements with V and J called that TCRdb kept. Clones are partly lost; checked studies trace under half to an unresolved V gene and leave the rest unexplained. From that table come the V and J calls and clone size; the DNA was used to work out D and trimming. The sample table lists roughly 99,000 clones, roughly 93% of them with a count of one. 0.35% to 0.55% of the sample is taken by the ten largest.

The time point tag for this specimen amounts to: blood sample drawn before combined kidney and bone marrow transplant. Unstimulated Tregs (CD4+CD25+CD127-), CD4+ non-Tregs (CD4+CD25-), CD4 and CD8 cells were FACS-sorted from thawed PBMCs. The patients were a few recipients of combined kidney and bone marrow transplants from the ITN036ST trial, and samples were available only from these trial subjects. Healthy control blood was processed by Ficoll density gradient to PBMCs and cryopreserved; patient PBMCs were collected before and after transplant. Trimmed from V: 3 bases; trimmed from J: 2 bases; junction bases lacking a gene match: 1. Inclusive of the bounding cysteine and phenylalanine, the CDR3 is 14 residues long. Only CDR3 DNA remains: 42 bases, in frame from the first base. The CDR1 and CDR2 encoded by the germline V gene (reference sequence) are LNHDA and SQIVND.

The starting material was CD4+ T cells from blood, obtained before the transplant. Recombination linked TRBV19 to TRBJ2-1, and TRBD2 matches 7 of the central bases. This clonotype was sampled from a human donor who received a combined kidney and bone marrow transplant. This receptor carries the CDR3 CASSMAGAYNEQFF. DNA sequence: TGTGCCAGTAGTATGGCGGGAGCCTACAATGAGCAGTTCTTC.